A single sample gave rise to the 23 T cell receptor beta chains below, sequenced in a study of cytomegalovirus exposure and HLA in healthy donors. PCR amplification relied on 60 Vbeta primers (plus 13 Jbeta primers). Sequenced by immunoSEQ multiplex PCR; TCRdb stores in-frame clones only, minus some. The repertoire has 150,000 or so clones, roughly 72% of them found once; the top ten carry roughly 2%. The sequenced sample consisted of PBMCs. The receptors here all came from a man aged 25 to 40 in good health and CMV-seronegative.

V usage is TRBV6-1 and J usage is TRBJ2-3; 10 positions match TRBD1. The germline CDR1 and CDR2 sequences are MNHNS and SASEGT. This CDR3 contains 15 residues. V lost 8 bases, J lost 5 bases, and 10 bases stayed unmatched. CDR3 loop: CASSPTRDRGDTQYF. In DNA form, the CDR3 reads TGTGCCAGCTCGCCCACCCGGGACAGGGGAGATACGCAGTATTTT.

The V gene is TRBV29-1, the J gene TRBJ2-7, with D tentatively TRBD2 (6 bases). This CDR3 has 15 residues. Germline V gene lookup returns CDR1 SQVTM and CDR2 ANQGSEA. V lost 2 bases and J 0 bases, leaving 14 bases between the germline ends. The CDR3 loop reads CSVEMSSVSSYEQYF. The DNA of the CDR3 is TGCAGCGTTGAAATGTCTAGCGTGAGCTCCTACGAGCAGTACTTC.

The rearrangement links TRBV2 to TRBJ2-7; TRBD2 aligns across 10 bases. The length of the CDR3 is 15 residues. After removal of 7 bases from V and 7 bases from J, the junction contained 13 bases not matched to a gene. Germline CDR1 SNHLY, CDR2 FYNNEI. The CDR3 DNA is TGTGCCAGCACCGGACTAGCGGACAGGCCAGGAGAGCAGTACTTC. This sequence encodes CASTGLADRPGEQYF.

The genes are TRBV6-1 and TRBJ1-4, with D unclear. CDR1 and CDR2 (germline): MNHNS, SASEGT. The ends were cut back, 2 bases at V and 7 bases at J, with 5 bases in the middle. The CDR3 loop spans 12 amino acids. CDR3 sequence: CASSELFEKLFF. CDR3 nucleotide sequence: TGTGCCAGCAGTGAACTTTTTGAAAAACTGTTTTTT.

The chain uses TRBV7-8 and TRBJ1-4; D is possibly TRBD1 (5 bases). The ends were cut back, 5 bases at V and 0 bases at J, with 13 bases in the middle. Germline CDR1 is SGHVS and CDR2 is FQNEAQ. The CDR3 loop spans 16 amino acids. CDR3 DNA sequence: TGTGCCAGCAGCGCGCGGGGGTCGGCAACTAATGAAAAACTGTTTTTT. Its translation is CASSARGSATNEKLFF.

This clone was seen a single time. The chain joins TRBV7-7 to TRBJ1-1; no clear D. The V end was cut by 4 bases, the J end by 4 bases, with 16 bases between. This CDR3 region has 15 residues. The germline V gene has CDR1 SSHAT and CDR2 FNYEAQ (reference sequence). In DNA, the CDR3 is TGTGCCAGCAGCTCCGGTCGGGGAATGGGCACTGAAGCTTTCTTT. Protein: CASSSGRGMGTEAFF.

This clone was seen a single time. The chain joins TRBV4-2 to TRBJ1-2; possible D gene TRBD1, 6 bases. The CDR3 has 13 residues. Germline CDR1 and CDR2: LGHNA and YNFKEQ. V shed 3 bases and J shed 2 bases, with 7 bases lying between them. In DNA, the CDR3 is TGTGCCAGCAGCCACGGACAGAACTATGGCTACACCTTC. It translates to CASSHGQNYGYTF.

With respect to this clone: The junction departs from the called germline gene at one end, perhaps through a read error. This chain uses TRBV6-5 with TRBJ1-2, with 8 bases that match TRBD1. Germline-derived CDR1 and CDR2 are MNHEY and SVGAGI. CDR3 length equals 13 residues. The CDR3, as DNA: TGTGCCAGCAGTTCCACGGACAGGGATGGCTACCCCTTC. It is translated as CASSSTDRDGYPF.

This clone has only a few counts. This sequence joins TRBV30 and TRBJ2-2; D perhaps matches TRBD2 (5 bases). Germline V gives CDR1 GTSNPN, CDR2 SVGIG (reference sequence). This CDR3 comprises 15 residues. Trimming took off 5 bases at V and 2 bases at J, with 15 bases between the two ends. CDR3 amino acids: CAWEEDLLNTGELFF. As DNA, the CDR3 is TGTGCCTGGGAAGAGGACTTACTCAACACCGGGGAGCTGTTTTTT.

CDR3 amino acids: CASSSPSRTDSNTGELFF. Written as DNA, the CDR3 is TGTGCCAGCAGCTCCCCTAGTAGGACAGATTCGAACACCGGGGAGCTGTTTTTT. The V and J genes are TRBV7-9 and TRBJ2-2; D perhaps matches TRBD1 (6 bases). CDR3 size: 18 residues. V was shortened by 4 bases and J by 0 bases, with 18 bases between the two germline ends. Germline CDR1 SEHNR, CDR2 FQNEAQ (reference sequence).

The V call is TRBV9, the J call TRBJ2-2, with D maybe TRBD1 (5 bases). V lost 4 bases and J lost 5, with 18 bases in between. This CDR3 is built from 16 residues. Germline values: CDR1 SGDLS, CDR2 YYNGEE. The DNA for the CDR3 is TGTGCCAGCAGCAAGGACACGAGCCCCCTTACCGGGGAGCTGTTTTTT. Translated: CASSKDTSPLTGELFF.

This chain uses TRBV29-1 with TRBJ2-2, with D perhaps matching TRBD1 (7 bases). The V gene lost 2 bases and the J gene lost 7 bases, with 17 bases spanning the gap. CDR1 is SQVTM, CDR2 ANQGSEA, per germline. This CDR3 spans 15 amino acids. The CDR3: CSVEPGGGGNGELFF. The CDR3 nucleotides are TGCAGCGTTGAACCTGGAGGGGGCGGTAACGGGGAGCTGTTTTTT.

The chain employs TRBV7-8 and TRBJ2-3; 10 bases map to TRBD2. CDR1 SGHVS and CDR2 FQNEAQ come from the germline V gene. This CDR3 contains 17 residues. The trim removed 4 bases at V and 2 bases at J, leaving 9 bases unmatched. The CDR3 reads CASSWRGLADHTDTQYF. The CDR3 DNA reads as TGTGCCAGCAGCTGGCGCGGACTAGCGGACCACACAGATACGCAGTATTTT.

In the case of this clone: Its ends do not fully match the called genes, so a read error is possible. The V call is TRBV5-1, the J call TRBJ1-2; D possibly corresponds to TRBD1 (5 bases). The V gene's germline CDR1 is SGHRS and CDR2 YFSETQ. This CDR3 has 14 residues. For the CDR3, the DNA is TGCGCCAGCAGCTTGGAATCGGGGGAATATGGCTACCCCTTC. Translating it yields CASSLESGEYGYPF.

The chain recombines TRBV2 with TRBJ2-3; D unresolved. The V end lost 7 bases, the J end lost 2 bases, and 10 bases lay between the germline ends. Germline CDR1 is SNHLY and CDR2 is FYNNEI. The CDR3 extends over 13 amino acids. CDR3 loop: CASIETYTDTQYF. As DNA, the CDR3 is TGTGCCAGCATCGAAACCTACACAGATACGCAGTATTTT.

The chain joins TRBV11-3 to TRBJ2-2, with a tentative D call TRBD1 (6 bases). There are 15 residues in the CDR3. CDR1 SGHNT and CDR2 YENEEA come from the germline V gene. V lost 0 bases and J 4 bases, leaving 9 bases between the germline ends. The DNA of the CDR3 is TGTGCCAGCAGCTTAGATACAGGGCCCACCGGGGAGCTGTTTTTT. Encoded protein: CASSLDTGPTGELFF.

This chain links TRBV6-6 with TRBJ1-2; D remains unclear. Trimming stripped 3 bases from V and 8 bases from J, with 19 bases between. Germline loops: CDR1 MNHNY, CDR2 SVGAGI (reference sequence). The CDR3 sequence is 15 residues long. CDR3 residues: CASSYKTGLGSGYTF. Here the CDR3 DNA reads TGTGCCAGCAGTTATAAAACGGGTTTGGGTTCCGGCTACACCTTC.

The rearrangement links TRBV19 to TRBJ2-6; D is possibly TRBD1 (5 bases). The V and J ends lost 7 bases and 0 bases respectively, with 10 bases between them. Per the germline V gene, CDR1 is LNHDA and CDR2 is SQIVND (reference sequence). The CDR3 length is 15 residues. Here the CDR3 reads CASKGSRSGANVLTF. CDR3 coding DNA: TGTGCCAGTAAGGGGTCGCGCTCTGGGGCCAACGTCCTGACTTTC.

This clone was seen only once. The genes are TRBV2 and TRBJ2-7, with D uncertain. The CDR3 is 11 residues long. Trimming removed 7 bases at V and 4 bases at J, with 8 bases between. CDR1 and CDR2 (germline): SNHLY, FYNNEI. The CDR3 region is CASKESYEQYF. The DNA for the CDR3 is TGTGCCAGCAAGGAGTCATACGAGCAGTACTTC.

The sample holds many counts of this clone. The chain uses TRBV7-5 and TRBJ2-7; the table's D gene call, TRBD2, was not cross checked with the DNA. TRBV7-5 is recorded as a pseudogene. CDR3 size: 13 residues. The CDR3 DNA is TGTGTCAGAAGCGGCTGGTTCGGGGGAGAGCAGTACTTC. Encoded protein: CVRSGWFGGEQYF.

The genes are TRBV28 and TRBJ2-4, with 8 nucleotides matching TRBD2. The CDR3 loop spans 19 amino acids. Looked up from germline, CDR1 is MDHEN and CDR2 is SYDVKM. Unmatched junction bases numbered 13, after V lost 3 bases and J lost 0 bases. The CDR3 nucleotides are TGTGCCAGCAGTTTTATTAGCGGGGACCAAAATCTAGCCAAAAACATTCAGTACTTC. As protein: CASSFISGDQNLAKNIQYF.

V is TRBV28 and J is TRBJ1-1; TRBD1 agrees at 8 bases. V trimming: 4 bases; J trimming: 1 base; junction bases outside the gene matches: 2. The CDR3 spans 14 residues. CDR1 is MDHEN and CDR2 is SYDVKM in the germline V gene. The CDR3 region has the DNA TGTGCCAGCAGTTCGACAGGGGAGAACACTGAAGCTTTCTTT. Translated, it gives CASSSTGENTEAFF.

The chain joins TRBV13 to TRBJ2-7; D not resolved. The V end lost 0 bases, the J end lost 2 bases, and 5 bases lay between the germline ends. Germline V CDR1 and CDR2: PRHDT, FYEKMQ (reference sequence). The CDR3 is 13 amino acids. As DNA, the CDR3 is TGTGCCAGCAGCTTAGGCAGGACCTACGAGCAGTACTTC. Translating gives CASSLGRTYEQYF.